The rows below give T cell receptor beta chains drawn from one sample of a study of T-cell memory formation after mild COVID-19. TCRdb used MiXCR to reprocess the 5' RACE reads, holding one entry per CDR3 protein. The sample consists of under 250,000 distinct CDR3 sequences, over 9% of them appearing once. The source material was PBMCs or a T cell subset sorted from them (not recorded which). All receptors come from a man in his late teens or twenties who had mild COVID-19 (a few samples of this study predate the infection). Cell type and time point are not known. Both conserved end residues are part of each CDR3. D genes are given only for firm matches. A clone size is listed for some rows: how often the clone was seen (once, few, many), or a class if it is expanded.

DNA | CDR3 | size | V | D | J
TGTGCCTGCAGCTTAGTAGACAACTATGGCTACACCTTC | CACSLVDNYGYTF | few | TRBV7-9 | NA | TRBJ1-2
TGCGCCAGCAGCTTGGATGCGGGTCTTAATGAAAAACTGTTTTTT | CASSLDAGLNEKLFF | NA | TRBV5-1 | NA | TRBJ1-4
TGTGCCACCATGAGAGAGTACCAAGAGACCCAGTACTTC | CATMREYQETQYF | NA | TRBV5-4 | NA | TRBJ2-5
TGTGCCAGCAGCTTAGCGCAGGTTTCAGATACGCAGTATTTT | CASSLAQVSDTQYF | few | TRBV7-8 | NA | TRBJ2-3
TGCAGTGCTAGAGACGAGGACTTCACAGATACGCAGTATTTT | CSARDEDFTDTQYF | NA | TRBV20-1 | NA | TRBJ2-3
TGTGCCAGCAGCGCCGGACAGACGACCTTGGGTTCACCCCTCCACTTT | CASSAGQTTLGSPLHF | NA | TRBV9 | NA | TRBJ1-6
TGCAGTGCTAATCGACTAGCGGGAGGAGCGGAGACCCAGTACTTC | CSANRLAGGAETQYF | few | TRBV20-1 | TRBD2 | TRBJ2-5
TGTGCCAGCAGCCCGGGACAGGGACGAGAGACCCAGTACTTC | CASSPGQGRETQYF | few | TRBV9 | TRBD1 | TRBJ2-5
TGCGCCAGCAGACCCGGACAGGGGAACACTGAAGCTTTCTTT | CASRPGQGNTEAFF | NA | TRBV5-1 | TRBD1 | TRBJ1-1
TGCAGCGTTCGGGACAGGCTTAACACCGGGGAGCTGTTTTTT | CSVRDRLNTGELFF | many | TRBV29-1 | TRBD1 | TRBJ2-2
TGTGCCAGCGGACAGTACAATGAGCAGTTCTTC | CASGQYNEQFF | few | TRBV28 | NA | TRBJ2-1
TGTGCCAGCAGTTATACAGCCTCTGGGGCCAACGTCCTGACTTTC | CASSYTASGANVLTF | NA | TRBV12-3/TRBV12-4 | NA | TRBJ2-6
TGTGCCTGGGGGACAGGGGGAGGTCAGCCCCAGCATTTT | CAWGTGGGQPQHF | NA | TRBV30 | TRBD1 | TRBJ1-5
TGTGCCAGCTACAGATCCTACGAGCAGTACTTC | CASYRSYEQYF | NA | TRBV6-1 | NA | TRBJ2-7
TGCGCCAGCAGCCAAGATTCCGAGACCCAGTACTTC | CASSQDSETQYF | many | TRBV4-1 | NA | TRBJ2-5
TGTGCCAGCAGCTTGCCGGCTGACTGGACAGATACGCAGTATTTT | CASSLPADWTDTQYF | NA | TRBV5-6 | NA | TRBJ2-3
TGTGCCAGCAGCCCTAGAGCGGGGGGCTCGAACACCGGGGAGCTGTTTTTT | CASSPRAGGSNTGELFF | NA | TRBV7-2 | TRBD2 | TRBJ2-2
TGCGCCAGCAGTCCTCCCCCGGGCACACCCCCGGGTTATAGCAATCAGCCCCAGCATTTT | CASSPPPGTPPGYSNQPQHF | many | TRBV23-1 | NA | TRBJ1-5
TGTGCCAGCAGCCCGGACAGGGGTGTGGATGGCTACACCTTC | CASSPDRGVDGYTF | NA | TRBV12-3/TRBV12-4 | TRBD1 | TRBJ1-2
TGTGCCACCATGTGGACAGTGGACACCGGGGAGCTGTTTTTT | CATMWTVDTGELFF | few | TRBV10-3 | NA | TRBJ2-2
TGCAGTGCTTCCCCCCTAGTGGGAGATACGCAGTATTTT | CSASPLVGDTQYF | many | TRBV20-1 | NA | TRBJ2-3
TGTGCCACCTCCAGGGCGGAGACCCAGTACTTC | CATSRAETQYF | few | TRBV7-2 | NA | TRBJ2-5
TGCGCCAGCAGCGCGGGACAGAATACGCAGTATTTT | CASSAGQNTQYF | many | TRBV5-1 | NA | TRBJ2-3
TGTGCCAGCAGTTACTCGGAGTCGAACGCTAGGGGCTACACCTTC | CASSYSESNARGYTF | NA | TRBV6-2/TRBV6-3 | NA | TRBJ1-2
TGCGCCAGCAGCTTGGCTGATGGCGGTCAAGAGACCCAGTACTTC | CASSLADGGQETQYF | few | TRBV5-1 | NA | TRBJ2-5
TGTGCCAGCAGCGGGGGGCTTGGCGAGCAGTACTTC | CASSGGLGEQYF | NA | TRBV27 | NA | TRBJ2-7